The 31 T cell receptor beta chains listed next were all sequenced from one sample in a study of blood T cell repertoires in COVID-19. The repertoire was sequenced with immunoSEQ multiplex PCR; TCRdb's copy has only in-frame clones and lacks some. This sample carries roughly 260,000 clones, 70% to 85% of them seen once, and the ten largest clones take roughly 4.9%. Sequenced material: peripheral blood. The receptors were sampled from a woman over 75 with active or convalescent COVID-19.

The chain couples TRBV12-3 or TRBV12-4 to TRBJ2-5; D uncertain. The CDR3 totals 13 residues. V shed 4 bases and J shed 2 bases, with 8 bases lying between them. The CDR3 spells CASSSQNQETQYF. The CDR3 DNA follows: TGTGCCAGCAGTTCGCAGAATCAAGAGACCCAGTACTTC.

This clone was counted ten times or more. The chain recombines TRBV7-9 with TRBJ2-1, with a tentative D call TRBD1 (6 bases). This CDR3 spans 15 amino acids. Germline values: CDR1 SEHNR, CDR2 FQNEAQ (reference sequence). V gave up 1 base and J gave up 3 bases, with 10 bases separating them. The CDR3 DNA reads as TGTGCCAGCAGCTTAGGCCAGGGGTACTACAATGAGCAGTTCTTC. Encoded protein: CASSLGQGYYNEQFF. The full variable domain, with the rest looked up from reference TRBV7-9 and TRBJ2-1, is DTGVSQNPRHKITKRGQNVTFRCDPISEHNRLYWYRQTLGQGPEFLTYFQNEAQLEKSRLLSDRFSAERPKGSFSTLEIQRTEQGDSAMYLCASSLGQGYYNEQFFGPGTRLTVL.

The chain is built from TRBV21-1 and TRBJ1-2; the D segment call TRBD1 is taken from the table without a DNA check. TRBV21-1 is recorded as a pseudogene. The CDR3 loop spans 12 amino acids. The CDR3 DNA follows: TGTGCCAGCTGTTCAGCTAACTATGGCTACACCTTC. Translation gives CASCSANYGYTF.

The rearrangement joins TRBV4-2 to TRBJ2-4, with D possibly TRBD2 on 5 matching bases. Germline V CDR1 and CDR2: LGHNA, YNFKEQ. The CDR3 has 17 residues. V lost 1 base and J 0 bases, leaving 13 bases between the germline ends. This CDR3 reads CASSQAPSGIAKNIQYF. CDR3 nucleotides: TGTGCCAGCAGCCAAGCTCCCTCGGGAATAGCCAAAAACATTCAGTACTTC.

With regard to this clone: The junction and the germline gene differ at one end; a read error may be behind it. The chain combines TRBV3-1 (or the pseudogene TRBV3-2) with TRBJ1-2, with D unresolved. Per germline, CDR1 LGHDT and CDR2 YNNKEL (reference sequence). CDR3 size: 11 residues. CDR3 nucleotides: TGTGCCAGCAGCCAAGGCAACACCCGGAGCTTC. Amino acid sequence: CASSQGNTRSF.

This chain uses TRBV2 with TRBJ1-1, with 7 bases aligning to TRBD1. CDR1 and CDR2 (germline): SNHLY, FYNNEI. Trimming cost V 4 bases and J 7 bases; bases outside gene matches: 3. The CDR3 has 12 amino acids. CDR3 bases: TGTGCCAGCAGTGTAGGGACAGATGAAGCTTTCTTT. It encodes CASSVGTDEAFF. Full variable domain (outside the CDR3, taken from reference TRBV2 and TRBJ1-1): EPEVTQTPSHQVTQMGQEVILRCVPISNHLYFYWYRQILGQKVEFLVSFYNNEISEKSEIFDDQFSVERPDGSNFTLKIRSTKLEDSAMYFCASSVGTDEAFFGQGTRLTVV.

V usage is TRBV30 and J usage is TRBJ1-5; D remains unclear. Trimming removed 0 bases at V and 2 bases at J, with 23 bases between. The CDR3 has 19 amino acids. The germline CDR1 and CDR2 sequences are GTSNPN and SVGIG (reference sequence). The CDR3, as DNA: TGTGCCTGGAGTGTCGGTAGGTCGAGGGTTTGGTCGGGCAATCAGCCCCAGCATTTT. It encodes CAWSVGRSRVWSGNQPQHF. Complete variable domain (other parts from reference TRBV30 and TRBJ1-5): SQTIHQWPATLVQPVGSPLSLECTVEGTSNPNLYWYRQAAGRGLQLLFYSVGIGQISSEVPQNLSASRPQDRQFILSSKKLLLSDSGFYLCAWSVGRSRVWSGNQPQHFGDGTRLSIL.

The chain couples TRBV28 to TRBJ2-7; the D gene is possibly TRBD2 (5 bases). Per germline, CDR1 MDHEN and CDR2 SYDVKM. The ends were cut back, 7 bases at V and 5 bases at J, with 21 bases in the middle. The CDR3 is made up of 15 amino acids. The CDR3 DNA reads TGTGCCAGCACTGCAGCCGGAGGAGGTTTCAACGAGCAGTACTTC. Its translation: CASTAAGGGFNEQYF.

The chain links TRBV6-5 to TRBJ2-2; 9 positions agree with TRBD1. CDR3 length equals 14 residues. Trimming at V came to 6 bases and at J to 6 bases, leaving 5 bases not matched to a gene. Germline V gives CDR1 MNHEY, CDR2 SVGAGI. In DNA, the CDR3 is TGTGCCAGCAGGCCACAGGGGGCGGCCGGGGAGCTGTTTTTT. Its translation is CASRPQGAAGELFF.

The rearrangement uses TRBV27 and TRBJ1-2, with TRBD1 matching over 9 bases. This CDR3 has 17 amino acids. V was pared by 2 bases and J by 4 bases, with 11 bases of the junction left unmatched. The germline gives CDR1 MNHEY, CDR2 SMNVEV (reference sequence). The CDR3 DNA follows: TGTGCCAGCAGTTTAACCCCGGGACAGGGTCTGGGCTATGGCTACACCTTC. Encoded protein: CASSLTPGQGLGYGYTF.

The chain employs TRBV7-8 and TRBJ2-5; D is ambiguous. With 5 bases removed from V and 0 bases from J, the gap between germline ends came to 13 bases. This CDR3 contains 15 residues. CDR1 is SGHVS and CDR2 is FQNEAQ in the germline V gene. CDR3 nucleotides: TGTGCCAGCAGCCCCGTATTCTCGTACCAAGAGACCCAGTACTTC. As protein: CASSPVFSYQETQYF.

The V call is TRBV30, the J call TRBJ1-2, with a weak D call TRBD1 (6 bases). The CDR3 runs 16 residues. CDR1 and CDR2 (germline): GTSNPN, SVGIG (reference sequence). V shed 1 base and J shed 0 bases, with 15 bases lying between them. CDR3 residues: CAWSEGGRPANYGYTF. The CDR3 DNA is TGTGCCTGGAGTGAGGGGGGGCGCCCAGCTAACTATGGCTACACCTTC.

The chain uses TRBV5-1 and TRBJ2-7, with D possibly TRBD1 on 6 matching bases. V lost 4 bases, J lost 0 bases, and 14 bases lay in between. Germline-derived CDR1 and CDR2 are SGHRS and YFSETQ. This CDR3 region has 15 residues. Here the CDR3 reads CASSLPTGSSYEQYF. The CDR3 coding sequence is TGCGCCAGCAGCCTACCGACAGGTAGCTCCTACGAGCAGTACTTC.

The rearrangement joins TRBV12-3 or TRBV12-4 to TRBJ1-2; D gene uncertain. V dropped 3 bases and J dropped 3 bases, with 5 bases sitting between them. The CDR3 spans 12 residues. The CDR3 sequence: CASSFGDYGYTF. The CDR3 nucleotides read TGTGCCAGCAGTTTTGGAGACTATGGCTACACCTTC.

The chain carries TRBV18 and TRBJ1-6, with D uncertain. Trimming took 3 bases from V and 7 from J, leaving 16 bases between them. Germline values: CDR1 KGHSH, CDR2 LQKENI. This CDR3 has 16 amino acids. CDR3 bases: TGTGCCAGCTCACCCCAACCCGGACGGAGGAATTCACCCCTCCACTTT. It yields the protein CASSPQPGRRNSPLHF.

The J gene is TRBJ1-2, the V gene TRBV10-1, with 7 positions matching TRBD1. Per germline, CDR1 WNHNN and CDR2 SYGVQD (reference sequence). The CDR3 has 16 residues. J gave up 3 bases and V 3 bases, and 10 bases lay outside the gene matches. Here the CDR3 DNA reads TGCGCCAGCAGTGATATGGGGACAGCACCTTACTATGGCTACACCTTC. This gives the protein CASSDMGTAPYYGYTF.

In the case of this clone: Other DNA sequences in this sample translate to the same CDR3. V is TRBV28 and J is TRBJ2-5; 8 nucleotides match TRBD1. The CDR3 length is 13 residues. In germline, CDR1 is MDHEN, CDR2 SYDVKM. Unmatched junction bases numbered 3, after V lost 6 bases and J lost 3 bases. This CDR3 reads CASRLTGEETQYF. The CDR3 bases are TGTGCCAGCAGACTGACAGGGGAAGAGACCCAGTACTTC.

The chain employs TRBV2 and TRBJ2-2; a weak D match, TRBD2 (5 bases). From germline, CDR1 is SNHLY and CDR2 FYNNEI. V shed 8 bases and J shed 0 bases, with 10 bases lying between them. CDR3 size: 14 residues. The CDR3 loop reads CASVREANTGELFF. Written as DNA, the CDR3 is TGTGCCAGCGTTCGGGAAGCGAACACCGGGGAGCTGTTTTTT.

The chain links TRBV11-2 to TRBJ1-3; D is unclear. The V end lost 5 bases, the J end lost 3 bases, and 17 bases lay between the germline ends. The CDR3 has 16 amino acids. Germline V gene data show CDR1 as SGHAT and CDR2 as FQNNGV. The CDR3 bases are TGTGCCAGCAGCCTGAACCCCGCCTTCTATGGAAACACCATATATTTT. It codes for CASSLNPAFYGNTIYF.

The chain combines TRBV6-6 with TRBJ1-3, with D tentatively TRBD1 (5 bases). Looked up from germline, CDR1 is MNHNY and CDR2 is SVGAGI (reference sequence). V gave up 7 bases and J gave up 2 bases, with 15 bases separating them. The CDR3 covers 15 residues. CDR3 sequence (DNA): TGTGCCAGCAATCGACAGTGGAGAGCTGGAAACACCATATATTTT. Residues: CASNRQWRAGNTIYF.

This CDR3 reads CASSLGAITGELFF. For the CDR3, the DNA is TGTGCCAGCAGCTTAGGCGCTATCACCGGGGAGCTGTTTTTT. This chain connects TRBV7-8 to TRBJ2-2; D unresolved. The CDR3 contains 14 residues. Germline V CDR1 and CDR2: SGHVS, FQNEAQ. V lost 1 base and J lost 4, with 7 bases in between.

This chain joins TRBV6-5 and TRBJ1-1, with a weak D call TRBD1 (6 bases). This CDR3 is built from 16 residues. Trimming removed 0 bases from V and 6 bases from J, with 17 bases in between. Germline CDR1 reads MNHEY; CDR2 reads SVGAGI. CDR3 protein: CASSYSGGAGEAEAFF. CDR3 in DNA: TGTGCCAGCAGTTACTCGGGGGGCGCGGGAGAGGCTGAAGCTTTCTTT.

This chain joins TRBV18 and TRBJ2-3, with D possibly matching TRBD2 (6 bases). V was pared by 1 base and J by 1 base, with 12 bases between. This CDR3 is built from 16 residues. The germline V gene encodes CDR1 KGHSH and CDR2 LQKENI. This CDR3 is CASSPQGLRGTDTQYF. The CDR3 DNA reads TGTGCCAGCTCACCACAGGGACTCCGGGGCACAGATACGCAGTATTTT.

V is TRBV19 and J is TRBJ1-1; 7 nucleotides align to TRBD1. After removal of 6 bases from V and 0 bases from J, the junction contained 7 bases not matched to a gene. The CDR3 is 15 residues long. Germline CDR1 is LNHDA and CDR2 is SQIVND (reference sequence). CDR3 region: CASRIRQGVNTEAFF. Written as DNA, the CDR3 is TGTGCCAGTAGGATCCGACAGGGCGTGAACACTGAAGCTTTCTTT.

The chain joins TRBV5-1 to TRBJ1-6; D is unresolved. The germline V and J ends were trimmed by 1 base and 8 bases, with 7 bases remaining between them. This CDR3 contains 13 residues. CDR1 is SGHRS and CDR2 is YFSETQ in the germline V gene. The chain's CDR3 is CASSLKRDSPLHF. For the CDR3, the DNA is TGCGCCAGCAGCTTGAAGAGGGATTCACCCCTCCACTTT. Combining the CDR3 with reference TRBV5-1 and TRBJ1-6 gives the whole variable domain KAGVTQTPRYLIKTRGQQVTLSCSPISGHRSVSWYQQTPGQGLQFLFEYFSETQRNKGNFPGRFSGRQFSNSRSEMNVSTLELGDSALYLCASSLKRDSPLHFGNGTRLTVT.

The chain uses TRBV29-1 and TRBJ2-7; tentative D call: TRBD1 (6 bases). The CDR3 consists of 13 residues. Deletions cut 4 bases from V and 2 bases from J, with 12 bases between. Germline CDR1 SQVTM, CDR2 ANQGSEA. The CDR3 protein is CSVGTALPYEQYF. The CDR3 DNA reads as TGCAGCGTTGGGACAGCGCTTCCCTACGAGCAGTACTTC.

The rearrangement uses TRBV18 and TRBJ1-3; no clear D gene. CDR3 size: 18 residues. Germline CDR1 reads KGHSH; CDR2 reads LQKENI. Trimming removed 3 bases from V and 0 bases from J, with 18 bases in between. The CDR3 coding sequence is TGTGCCAGCTCACCGGCCCTAGGATTCGGTAACTCTGGAAACACCATATATTTT. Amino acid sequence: CASSPALGFGNSGNTIYF.

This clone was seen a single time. CDR3 DNA: TGTGCCAGCTCAAGGTCGACAGGGTTCCAAGAGACCCAGTACTTC. This sequence encodes CASSRSTGFQETQYF. The rearrangement links TRBV18 to TRBJ2-5; 7 bases line up with TRBD1. The CDR3 sequence is 15 residues long. Germline CDR1 KGHSH, CDR2 LQKENI. V lost 5 bases to trimming and J lost 1 base; unmatched junction nucleotides: 7.

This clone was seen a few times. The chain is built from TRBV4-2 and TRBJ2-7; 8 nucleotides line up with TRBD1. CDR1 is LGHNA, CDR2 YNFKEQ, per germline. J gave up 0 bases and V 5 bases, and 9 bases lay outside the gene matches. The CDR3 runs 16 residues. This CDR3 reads CASSTQPGQVSYEQYF. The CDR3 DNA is TGTGCCAGCAGCACTCAGCCGGGACAGGTCTCCTACGAGCAGTACTTC.

The CDR3 nucleotides read TGTGCCAGCAGCTTATGGGGACGACTAGCCGTAGCCAAAAACATTCAGTACTTC. It yields the protein CASSLWGRLAVAKNIQYF. This chain uses TRBV7-2 with TRBJ2-4; 7 nucleotides match TRBD2. V dropped 2 bases and J dropped 0; count of bases not matched to a gene: 10. Germline loops: CDR1 SGHTA, CDR2 FQGNSA. This CDR3 contains 18 residues. Supplemented by reference TRBV7-2 and TRBJ2-4, the full variable domain reads GAGVSQSPSNKVTEKGKDVELRCDPISGHTALYWYRQSLGQGLEFLIYFQGNSAPDKSGLPSDRFSAERTGGSVSTLTIQRTQQEDSAVYLCASSLWGRLAVAKNIQYFGAGTRLSVL.

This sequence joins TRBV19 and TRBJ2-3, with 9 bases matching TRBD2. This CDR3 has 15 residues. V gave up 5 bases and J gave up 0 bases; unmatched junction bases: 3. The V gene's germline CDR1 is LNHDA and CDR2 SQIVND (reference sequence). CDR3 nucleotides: TGTGCCAGTAGTTCAACTAGCGGGAGCACAGATACGCAGTATTTT. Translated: CASSSTSGSTDTQYF.